A single sample gave rise to the 23 T cell receptor beta chains below, sequenced in a study of T-cell reconstitution after alpha-beta-depleted transplantation in children. The authors prepared the TCRbeta library with unique molecular identifiers. TCRdb fed the PCR reads into MiXCR, producing one record per CDR3 protein. The sample contains a few hundred thousand distinct CDR3 sequences, around 13% of which appear only once. Material: PBMCs from the stem cell graft donor, obtained from the stem cell graft. These receptors came from a human donor who donated a stem cell graft to a child with combined immunodeficiency.

This clonotype was counted only a few times. The V call is TRBV11-2, the J call TRBJ2-1, with TRBD2 matching 11 bases. V was clipped by 0 bases and J by 0 bases; unmatched bases: 16. CDR1 and CDR2 (germline): SGHAT, FQNNGV. This CDR3 has 22 amino acids. CDR3 DNA sequence: TGTGCCAGCAGCTTAGATGGAAGTAGCAGAGGACTAGCGGGTCTCTCCTACAATGAGCAGTTCTTC. Translation gives CASSLDGSSRGLAGLSYNEQFF.

This clonotype showed up many times. The genes are TRBV6-2 or TRBV6-3 and TRBJ2-3; weak D call: TRBD2 (5 bases). Germline values: CDR1 MNHEY, CDR2 SVGEGT. Trimming took 4 bases from V and 6 from J, leaving 14 bases between them. This CDR3 is built from 14 residues. The DNA of the CDR3 is TGTGCCAGCAGTTCAGTAGCCGGCGGGGATACGCAGTATTTT. Its translation: CASSSVAGGDTQYF.

V usage is TRBV7-3 and J usage is TRBJ2-2; D is uncertain. V was clipped by 1 base and J by 0 bases, with 9 bases between them. The germline CDR1 and CDR2 sequences are SGHTA and FQGTGA. There are 16 residues in the CDR3. CDR3 DNA: TGTGCCAGCAGCTTAAACCCCGCACCGAACACCGGGGAGCTGTTTTTT. Translated: CASSLNPAPNTGELFF.

This clonotype showed up just a few times. The chain carries TRBV12-5 and TRBJ2-7; 7 positions match TRBD1. Per germline, CDR1 LGHNT and CDR2 FRNRAP. J was trimmed by 2 bases and V by 3 bases; bases with no gene match: 13. The CDR3 is 17 residues long. CDR3 DNA sequence: TGTGCTAGTGGTTTCGCCATCGAGGGGGCGACTACCTACGAGCAGTACTTC. Its translation: CASGFAIEGATTYEQYF. The whole variable domain, remainder taken from reference TRBV12-5 and TRBJ2-7, is DARVTQTPRHKVTEMGQEVTMRCQPILGHNTVFWYRQTMMQGLELLAYFRNRAPLDDSGMPKDRFSAEMPDATLATLKIQPSEPRDSAVYFCASGFAIEGATTYEQYFGPGTRLTVT.

Many counts were recorded for this clonotype. V and J are TRBV25-1 and TRBJ2-3, with D possibly being TRBD2 (6 bases). Germline CDR1 is MGHDK and CDR2 is SYGVNS. The CDR3 is 14 residues long. The V gene lost 10 bases and the J gene lost 2 bases, with 16 bases spanning the gap. CDR3 DNA sequence: TGTGCCACCAGACTAGGCGGGGACACAGATACGCAGTATTTT. Translating gives CATRLGGDTDTQYF.

This clonotype was recorded many times. This chain connects TRBV12-3 or TRBV12-4 to TRBJ2-5, with D unresolved. The CDR3 length is 13 residues. V dropped 3 bases and J dropped 0 bases, with 5 bases sitting between them. CDR3 amino acids: CASSFLYQETQYF. The CDR3 bases are TGTGCCAGCAGTTTCCTATACCAAGAGACCCAGTACTTC.

Ten or more counts support this clonotype. The gene calls are TRBV12-3 or TRBV12-4 and TRBJ1-2, with D possibly being TRBD1 (5 bases). The CDR3 consists of 15 residues. With 5 bases removed from V and 4 bases from J, the gap between germline ends came to 17 bases. The CDR3 bases are TGTGCCAGCAGTCCGACGCCGGGACCGTCCTATGGCTACACCTTC. Its protein product is CASSPTPGPSYGYTF.

This clonotype was detected ten times or more. The chain has TRBV5-1 and TRBJ1-2; D gene unclear. The CDR3 spans 13 residues. Germline V lookup: CDR1 SGHRS, CDR2 YFSETQ. The V end lost 1 base, the J end lost 8 bases, and 12 bases lay between the germline ends. This CDR3 reads CASSLQEADGYTF. CDR3 nucleotide sequence: TGCGCCAGCAGCTTGCAGGAGGCGGACGGCTACACCTTC.

This clonotype was detected only once. The chain couples TRBV12-5 to TRBJ2-7, with a weak D call TRBD2 (5 bases). The CDR3 totals 15 residues. V was trimmed by 0 bases and J by 7 bases, leaving 16 bases between them. Germline V gene sequence: CDR1 LGHNT, CDR2 FRNRAP. CDR3 sequence reads: CASGLVMGSTGEQYF. The CDR3 region has the DNA TGTGCTAGTGGTTTGGTAATGGGGTCGACGGGGGAGCAGTACTTC.

Only a few counts were recorded for this clonotype. The chain is built from TRBV3-1 and TRBJ2-3; tentatively, D is TRBD1 (6 bases). Germline values: CDR1 LGHDT, CDR2 YNNKEL (reference sequence). CDR3 size: 14 residues. V was clipped by 3 bases and J by 2 bases, with 9 bases between them. This CDR3 is CASSQQGNTDTQYF. The CDR3 DNA is TGTGCCAGCAGCCAGCAGGGGAACACAGATACGCAGTATTTT.

This clonotype was counted a single time. The chain employs TRBV7-2 and TRBJ2-1; weak D call: TRBD1 (6 bases). The germline V gene has CDR1 SGHTA and CDR2 FQGNSA. Trimming removed 5 bases at V and 4 bases at J, with 15 bases between. The CDR3 is 15 amino acids. The CDR3 sequence is CASSVVLGGYNEQFF. The CDR3 region has the DNA TGTGCCAGCAGCGTTGTCCTAGGGGGTTACAATGAGCAGTTCTTC.

This clonotype was counted a few times. V and J are TRBV15 and TRBJ1-5; a weak D match, TRBD1 (5 bases). This CDR3 region has 20 residues. V lost 0 bases, J lost 1 base, and 22 bases lay in between. Germline V gene sequence: CDR1 LNHNV, CDR2 YYDKDF (reference sequence). CDR3 amino acids: CATSRDGLTVWRTSNQPQHF. The CDR3 DNA follows: TGTGCCACCAGCAGAGATGGGTTGACAGTATGGCGGACGAGCAATCAGCCCCAGCATTTT.

The sample holds many counts of this clonotype. The chain couples TRBV12-3 or TRBV12-4 to TRBJ2-7, with 7 bases fitting TRBD2. The CDR3 has 15 amino acids. The J segment lost 0 bases and the V segment lost 2 bases, leaving 4 bases of the junction unmatched. CDR3 DNA sequence: TGTGCCAGCAGTTTAAGGGCTAGCGGCTCCTACGAGCAGTACTTC. This sequence encodes CASSLRASGSYEQYF.

This clonotype came up many times. The chain carries TRBV5-1 and TRBJ1-2; the D gene is possibly TRBD1 (5 bases). Germline V gives CDR1 SGHRS, CDR2 YFSETQ. The V and J ends lost 0 bases and 6 bases respectively, with 15 bases between them. CDR3 length equals 15 residues. CDR3: CASSLAFRVFDGYTF. The CDR3 DNA is TGCGCCAGCAGCTTGGCCTTCAGGGTTTTCGATGGCTACACCTTC.

This clonotype was observed a handful of times. The chain couples TRBV6-1 to TRBJ2-5, with D possibly matching TRBD2 (6 bases). The CDR3 covers 14 residues. The V gene lost 5 bases and the J gene lost 8 bases, with 18 bases spanning the gap. The germline gives CDR1 MNHNS, CDR2 SASEGT. The CDR3 region is CASSTSGGSGTQYF. CDR3 DNA: TGTGCCAGCAGTACAAGTGGGGGGTCGGGAACCCAGTACTTC.

This clonotype was picked up a small number of times. The gene calls are TRBV6-1 and TRBJ2-7; D is undetermined. CDR3 size: 14 residues. V gave up 7 bases and J gave up 2 bases, with 15 bases separating them. Looked up from germline, CDR1 is MNHNS and CDR2 is SASEGT. CDR3 nucleotide sequence: TGTGCCAGCATGCTCCAAGTCGGAACCTACGAGCAGTACTTC. This sequence encodes CASMLQVGTYEQYF.

This clonotype came up a few times. This rearrangement joins TRBV11-3 to TRBJ2-3; 13 nucleotides align to TRBD2. CDR1 is SGHNT, CDR2 YENEEA, per germline. The CDR3 contains 15 residues. The V and J ends lost 5 bases and 4 bases, in that order; junction bases with no gene match: 3. CDR3 bases: TGTGCCAGCAGCCCGACTAGCGGGAGGTCAGATACGCAGTATTTT. This sequence encodes CASSPTSGRSDTQYF.

The chain is built from TRBV6-2 or TRBV6-3 and TRBJ2-1; TRBD1 agrees at 8 bases. This CDR3 comprises 18 residues. V lost 0 bases, J lost 1 base, and 8 bases stayed unmatched. Looked up from germline, CDR1 is MNHEY and CDR2 is SVGEGT. The CDR3 sequence is CASSYSLMTGESYNEQFF. DNA for the CDR3: TGTGCCAGCAGTTACTCACTCATGACAGGGGAGTCCTACAATGAGCAGTTCTTC.

This clonotype turned up a few times. This chain uses TRBV6-5 with TRBJ1-1; TRBD1 aligns across 7 bases. CDR1 is MNHEY, CDR2 SVGAGI, per germline. The ends lost 6 bases at V and 6 bases at J; junction bases unmatched: 4. The CDR3 totals 12 residues. As DNA, the CDR3 is TGTGCCAGCAGAAGGACAGGCGCTGAAGCTTTCTTT. Translation gives CASRRTGAEAFF.

In this sample, this clonotype turned up a few times. The V call is TRBV4-3, the J call TRBJ2-7; D may be TRBD2 (5 bases). The CDR3 loop spans 15 amino acids. Trimming took 1 base from V and 2 from J, leaving 12 bases between them. CDR1 is LGHNA, CDR2 YSLEER, per germline. CDR3 nucleotides: TGCGCCAGCAGCCAAGTTAGTGGGGAGCCCTACGAGCAGTACTTC. Its translation: CASSQVSGEPYEQYF.

This clonotype has a handful of counts. This chain links TRBV5-1 with TRBJ2-7, with TRBD1 matching over 9 bases. Germline V gene lookup returns CDR1 SGHRS and CDR2 YFSETQ. There are 13 residues in the CDR3. Trimming took 7 bases from V and 3 from J; bases not matched to a gene: 5. CDR3 DNA sequence: TGCGCCAGCGGCCGGACAGGGGTCTACGAGCAGTACTTC. Its protein product is CASGRTGVYEQYF.

This clonotype was recorded many times. The chain employs TRBV4-2 and TRBJ2-7, with a tentative D call TRBD2 (6 bases). CDR3 length: 16 amino acids. V was cut by 0 bases and J by 3 bases, with 15 bases left in between. Germline values: CDR1 LGHNA, CDR2 YNFKEQ. In DNA form, the CDR3 reads TGTGCCAGCAGCCAAGATCTACGGACTACAGACTACGAGCAGTACTTC. Protein product: CASSQDLRTTDYEQYF.

This clonotype was seen only a few times. V is TRBV5-1 and J is TRBJ2-7; a weak D match, TRBD2 (7 bases). V was trimmed by 4 bases and J by 0 bases, leaving 14 bases between them. The length of the CDR3 is 15 residues. CDR1 and CDR2 from the germline V gene are SGHRS and YFSETQ. The CDR3 DNA reads TGCGCCAGCAGCGGGGGGGGCGTTTCCTCCTACGAGCAGTACTTC. Translating gives CASSGGGVSSYEQYF.